This entry lists 5 T cell receptor beta chains sequenced from one sample in a study of blood T cell repertoires in COVID-19. The assay was immunoSEQ multiplex PCR, and TCRdb's table has in-frame clones only and misses some. The sample yields some 400,000 clones, around 89% seen once. Sample: PBMCs or T cells enriched from blood (not recorded which). These receptors were collected from a young man who had recovered from COVID-19.

V gene TRBV18 combines with J gene TRBJ2-7, with 7 bases identical to TRBD2. The trim removed 6 bases at V and 1 base at J, leaving 6 bases unmatched. This CDR3 region has 14 residues. Germline V gene data show CDR1 as KGHSH and CDR2 as LQKENI. CDR3 amino acids: CASSPREGSYEQYF. The CDR3, as DNA: TGTGCCAGCTCCCCCAGGGAGGGTTCCTACGAGCAGTACTTC.

DNA of the CDR3: TGCGCCAGCAGCCAGCTAGGTGGGGAGGAGCAGTACTTC. It is translated as CASSQLGGEEQYF. The chain couples TRBV5-1 to TRBJ2-7; a possible D gene is TRBD2 (5 bases). With 4 bases removed from V and 7 bases from J, the gap between germline ends came to 15 bases. The germline V gene encodes CDR1 SGHRS and CDR2 YFSETQ. The CDR3 is 13 amino acids.

V gene TRBV28 combines with J gene TRBJ1-4; 8 nucleotides align to TRBD1. Unmatched junction bases numbered 10, after V lost 5 bases and J lost 8 bases. Germline lookup yields CDR1 MDHEN and CDR2 SYDVKM. The CDR3 extends over 15 amino acids. CDR3 nucleotides: TGTGCCAGCAGTACCCACAGGGGGGTGAGAGAAAAACTGTTTTTT. As protein: CASSTHRGVREKLFF.

In DNA form, the CDR3 reads TGTGCCAGCAGCCACGGGGGGGGACCCCCAGCGGTGCAGTACTTC. Translated: CASSHGGGPPAVQYF. The chain couples TRBV11-2 to TRBJ2-7; 8 bases match TRBD2. The V gene's germline CDR1 is SGHAT and CDR2 FQNNGV. The ends lost 5 bases at V and 9 bases at J; junction bases unmatched: 15. The CDR3 runs 15 residues. Filled out from reference TRBV11-2 and TRBJ2-7, the complete variable domain reads EAGVAQSPRYKIIEKRQSVAFWCNPISGHATLYWYQQILGQGPKLLIQFQNNGVVDDSQLPKDRFSAERLKGVDSTLKIQPAKLEDSAVYLCASSHGGGPPAVQYFGPGTRLTVT.

The J gene is TRBJ1-4, the V gene TRBV5-1; 9 bases fit TRBD1. The CDR3 runs to 15 residues. The V gene end was trimmed by 4 bases and the J gene end by 5 bases; junction bases not matched to a gene: 6. Germline CDR1 reads SGHRS; CDR2 reads YFSETQ. The CDR3 protein is CASSGGTGINEKLFF. CDR3 in DNA: TGCGCCAGCAGCGGGGGGACAGGGATAAATGAAAAACTGTTTTTT.